The rows below give T cell receptor beta chains drawn from one sample of a study of blood T cell repertoires in COVID-19. Sequencing was performed with immunoSEQ multiplex PCR; in TCRdb, only in-frame clones are kept and a portion is missing. The data contain 150,000 to 200,000 clones, approximately 87% of them seen just once; the ten biggest clones take up approximately 0.75%. The material sequenced was peripheral blood. The receptor set was obtained from a woman in her 70s with acute or convalescent COVID-19. CDR3s include the opening cysteine and the closing phenylalanine or tryptophan. A D gene is named only where the DNA matches it firmly. Clone size is stated in some rows and not others, as once, few, many or a class when expanded.

v_call: TRBV3-1/TRBV3-2
j_call: TRBJ1-6
clone_size: -
d_call: -
cdr3_aa: CASSGAQGFSSPLHF
cdr3_nt: TGTGCCAGCAGCGGGGCCCAGGGTTTCAGTTCACCCCTCCACTTT

v_call: TRBV11-2
j_call: TRBJ2-1
clone_size: -
d_call: TRBD2
cdr3_aa: CASSRGLVNEQFF
cdr3_nt: TGTGCCAGCAGCCGGGGACTAGTCAATGAGCAGTTCTTC

v_call: TRBV6-1
j_call: TRBJ1-3
clone_size: -
d_call: -
cdr3_aa: CASSELPLLGGRYTIYF
cdr3_nt: TGTGCCAGCAGTGAACTCCCTCTTCTCGGGGGGCGTTACACCATATATTTT

v_call: TRBV6-6
j_call: TRBJ1-2
clone_size: -
d_call: TRBD1
cdr3_aa: CASRGTGRDYGYTF
cdr3_nt: TGTGCCAGCAGGGGGACAGGGAGGGACTATGGCTACACCTTC

v_call: TRBV10-2
j_call: TRBJ1-1
clone_size: -
d_call: -
cdr3_aa: CASRPPGQMNTEAFF
cdr3_nt: TGCGCCAGCAGACCCCCCGGACAGATGAACACTGAAGCTTTCTTT

v_call: TRBV6-5
j_call: TRBJ1-5
clone_size: -
d_call: -
cdr3_aa: CASSLRTGIGNQPQHF
cdr3_nt: TGTGCCAGCAGTTTACGAACAGGGATTGGAAATCAGCCCCAGCATTTT

v_call: TRBV5-1
j_call: TRBJ2-1
clone_size: -
d_call: -
cdr3_aa: CASSFERWSEQFF
cdr3_nt: TGCGCCAGCAGCTTTGAAAGGTGGAGTGAGCAGTTCTTC

v_call: TRBV7-8
j_call: TRBJ2-7
clone_size: -
d_call: -
cdr3_aa: CASSYNYEQYF
cdr3_nt: TGTGCCAGCAGCTATAACTACGAGCAGTACTTC

v_call: TRBV18
j_call: TRBJ1-1
clone_size: -
d_call: TRBD1
cdr3_aa: CASSRDRSSPGKLNTEAFF
cdr3_nt: TGTGCCAGCTCACGGGACAGGTCATCCCCTGGGAAACTGAACACTGAAGCTTTCTTT

v_call: TRBV19
j_call: TRBJ2-7
clone_size: -
d_call: -
cdr3_aa: CASSVGPSYEQYF
cdr3_nt: TGTGCCAGTAGTGTTGGGCCTTCCTACGAGCAGTACTTC

v_call: TRBV3-1/TRBV3-2
j_call: TRBJ1-5
clone_size: -
d_call: -
cdr3_aa: CASSQGRGAGQPQHF
cdr3_nt: TGTGCCAGCAGCCAAGGGAGGGGAGCGGGTCAGCCCCAGCATTTT

v_call: TRBV19
j_call: TRBJ2-1
clone_size: -
d_call: -
cdr3_aa: CASSIAGRESEQFF
cdr3_nt: TGTGCCAGTAGTATAGCCGGCAGGGAATCTGAGCAGTTCTTC

v_call: TRBV15
j_call: TRBJ2-1
clone_size: -
d_call: -
cdr3_aa: CATSRELDSNEQFF
cdr3_nt: TGTGCCACCAGCAGAGAATTGGACAGCAATGAGCAGTTCTTC

v_call: TRBV29-1
j_call: TRBJ2-5
clone_size: -
d_call: -
cdr3_aa: CSGLDSQETQYF
cdr3_nt: TGCAGTGGCCTGGACAGCCAAGAGACCCAGTACTTC

v_call: TRBV7-2
j_call: TRBJ1-4
clone_size: -
d_call: -
cdr3_aa: CASSLGSNEEKLFF
cdr3_nt: TGTGCCAGCAGCTTAGGATCCAACGAGGAAAAACTGTTTTTT

v_call: TRBV5-1
j_call: TRBJ1-4
clone_size: -
d_call: -
cdr3_aa: CASSLGSVSNEKLFF
cdr3_nt: TGCGCCAGCAGCTTGGGTTCCGTTTCTAATGAAAAACTGTTTTTT

v_call: TRBV6-5
j_call: TRBJ1-2
clone_size: -
d_call: -
cdr3_aa: CASSYGASGWYGYTF
cdr3_nt: TGTGCCAGCAGTTACGGGGCCAGCGGGTGGTATGGCTACACCTTC

v_call: TRBV4-2
j_call: TRBJ1-2
clone_size: -
d_call: -
cdr3_aa: CASSQDANFNYGYTF
cdr3_nt: TGTGCCAGCAGCCAAGATGCCAACTTTAACTATGGCTACACCTTC

v_call: TRBV20-1
j_call: TRBJ2-3
clone_size: -
d_call: -
cdr3_aa: CSARLGDTQYF
cdr3_nt: TGCAGTGCCAGACTAGGAGATACGCAGTATTTT

v_call: TRBV10-2
j_call: TRBJ2-1
clone_size: -
d_call: TRBD2
cdr3_aa: CASSDRAGPYNEQFF
cdr3_nt: TGCGCCAGCAGTGACAGAGCGGGACCTTACAATGAGCAGTTCTTC

v_call: TRBV13
j_call: TRBJ2-7
clone_size: -
d_call: -
cdr3_aa: CASSFGGSYLDF
cdr3_nt: TGTGCCAGCAGCTTCGGAGGGTCCTATTTGGACTTC

v_call: TRBV5-1
j_call: TRBJ1-4
clone_size: -
d_call: -
cdr3_aa: CASSPRWVEEKLFF
cdr3_nt: TGCGCCAGCAGCCCTCGGTGGGTGGAGGAAAAACTGTTTTTT

v_call: TRBV11-2
j_call: TRBJ2-5
clone_size: -
d_call: TRBD1
cdr3_aa: CASSFDRGPQETQYF
cdr3_nt: TGTGCCAGCAGCTTTGACAGGGGCCCCCAAGAGACCCAGTACTTC

v_call: TRBV7-8
j_call: TRBJ1-2
clone_size: -
d_call: -
cdr3_aa: CASSPQGLGDGYTF
cdr3_nt: TGTGCCAGCAGCCCTCAGGGATTAGGGGATGGCTACACCTTC

v_call: TRBV7-9
j_call: TRBJ1-1
clone_size: -
d_call: -
cdr3_aa: CASSLRGSEAFF
cdr3_nt: TGTGCCAGCAGCTTAAGGGGATCTGAAGCTTTCTTT

v_call: TRBV29-1
j_call: TRBJ2-5
clone_size: -
d_call: TRBD2
cdr3_aa: CSAGTSAETQYF
cdr3_nt: TGCAGCGCTGGGACTAGCGCTGAGACCCAGTACTTC

v_call: TRBV5-1
j_call: TRBJ2-1
clone_size: -
d_call: TRBD2
cdr3_aa: CASSSTSGVAYEQFF
cdr3_nt: TGCGCCAGCAGCTCGACTAGCGGGGTGGCATATGAGCAGTTCTTC

v_call: TRBV5-1
j_call: TRBJ2-5
clone_size: -
d_call: TRBD1
cdr3_aa: CASRVGTAQETQYF
cdr3_nt: TGCGCCAGCAGGGTTGGGACAGCACAAGAGACCCAGTACTTC

v_call: TRBV4-1
j_call: TRBJ2-1
clone_size: once
d_call: -
cdr3_aa: CASSQEVGGPGTEQFF
cdr3_nt: TGCGCCAGCAGCCAAGAAGTCGGGGGGCCCGGTACTGAGCAGTTCTTC

v_call: TRBV6-6
j_call: TRBJ1-1
clone_size: once
d_call: -
cdr3_aa: CASSYSGQLNTEAFF
cdr3_nt: TGTGCCAGCAGTTACTCTGGACAGTTGAACACTGAAGCTTTCTTT